This TCR beta chain was sequenced for a study of T-cell memory formation after mild COVID-19. Study-level information: The study found TCR clusters largely donor specific. Overall study results and limits: CD4+ contracting clones were found mainly in CM and EM, and CD8+ ones in EMRA.

This clonotype was found a few times. Its antigen is not known. TCRdb analysed the 5' RACE reads with MiXCR anew, one entry per CDR3 protein. The repertoire holds around 310,000 distinct CDR3 sequences, with around a sixth as singletons. The source material was PBMCs or a T cell subset sorted from them (not recorded which). This sequence originates from a man aged 18 to 30 who had mild COVID-19 (a few samples of this study predate the infection). Cell type and time point are not known.

CDR3 coding DNA: TGTGCCAGCAGCGCACTAGCGGGGCTTGAGGAGCAGTTCTTC. Translating it yields CASSALAGLEEQFF. V is TRBV9 and J is TRBJ2-1, with 10 bases aligning to TRBD2. This CDR3 is built from 14 residues. Unmatched junction bases numbered 7, after V lost 3 bases and J lost 10 bases. CDR1 is SGDLS, CDR2 YYNGEE, per germline.